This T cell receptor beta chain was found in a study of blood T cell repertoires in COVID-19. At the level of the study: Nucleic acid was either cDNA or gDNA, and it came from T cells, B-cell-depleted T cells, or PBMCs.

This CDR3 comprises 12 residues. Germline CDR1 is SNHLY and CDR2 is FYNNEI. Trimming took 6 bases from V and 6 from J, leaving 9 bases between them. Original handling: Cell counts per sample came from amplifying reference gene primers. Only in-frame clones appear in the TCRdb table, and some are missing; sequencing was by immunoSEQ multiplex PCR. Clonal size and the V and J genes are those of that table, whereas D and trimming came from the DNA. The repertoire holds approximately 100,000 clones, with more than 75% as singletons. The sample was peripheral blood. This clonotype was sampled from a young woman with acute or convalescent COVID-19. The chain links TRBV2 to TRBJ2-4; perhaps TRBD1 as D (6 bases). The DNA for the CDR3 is TGTGCCAGCAGGACAGGTGGAAACATTCAGTACTTC. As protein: CASRTGGNIQYF.